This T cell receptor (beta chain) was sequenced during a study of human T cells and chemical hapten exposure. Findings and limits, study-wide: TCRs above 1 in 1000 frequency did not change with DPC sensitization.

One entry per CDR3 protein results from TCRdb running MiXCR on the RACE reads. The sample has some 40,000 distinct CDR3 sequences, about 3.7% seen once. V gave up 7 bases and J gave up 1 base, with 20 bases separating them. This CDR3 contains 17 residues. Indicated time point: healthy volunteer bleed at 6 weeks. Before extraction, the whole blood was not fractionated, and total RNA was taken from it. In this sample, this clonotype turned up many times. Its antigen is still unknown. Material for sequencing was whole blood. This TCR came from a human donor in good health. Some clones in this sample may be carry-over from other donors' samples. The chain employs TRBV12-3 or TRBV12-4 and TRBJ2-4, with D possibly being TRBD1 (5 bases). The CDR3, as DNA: TGTGCCAGCACCCCCTCGATGGGGCGGAGCGCCAAAAACATTCAGTACTTC. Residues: CASTPSMGRSAKNIQYF.